Listed below are T cell receptor beta chains from one sample, sequenced in a study of CD8+ T cells in alopecia areata. Clones were read by immunoSEQ multiplex PCR, and TCRdb kept only the in-frame ones, dropping some. The sample lists some 200,000 clones; roughly 53% were seen once. The sequencing here drew on CD8+ T cells sorted from blood, taken at week 24, from a patient treated with tofacitinib. The receptors shown here come from a human donor with alopecia areata. Each CDR3 is given with its conserved first and last residue. Some rows mark clone size as missing; the rest say once, few, many or name a class of expanded clone.

>TRBV12-5|-|TRBJ1-2
CASGPTGKGYTF
>TRBV5-6|-|TRBJ2-7
CASSLGGNSYEQYF
>TRBV27|-|TRBJ1-5
CASSSGQGGQPQHF
>TRBV27|-|TRBJ2-7
CASSRRQRPSYEQYF
>TRBV5-1|once|TRBJ2-1
CASSSYNEQFF
>TRBV27|-|TRBJ1-2
CASSPSTLISGYTF
>TRBV6-5|-|TRBJ1-5
CASRPGQAGNQPQHF
>TRBV23-1|-|TRBJ1-1
CASQRTEAFF
>TRBV5-6|-|TRBJ1-2
CASSLGGRQANYGYTF
>TRBV4-2|-|TRBJ2-7
CASSQEFPGGTSYEQYF
>TRBV14|once|TRBJ2-2
CASSQDWLAGWTGELFF
>TRBV5-1|-|TRBJ1-6
CASSHENSPLHF
>TRBV7-9|-|TRBJ1-1
CASSLASRDTEAFF
>TRBV7-9|-|TRBJ2-7
CASSLTGTGSSYEQYF
>TRBV13|few|TRBJ2-7
CASSLSSGSSYEQYF
>TRBV5-6|-|TRBJ1-6
CASSVGPLNNSPLHF
>TRBV19|-|TRBJ2-2
CASSPTRTTKTNTGELFF
>TRBV5-1|-|TRBJ2-1
CASRGVYSSYNEQFF
>TRBV7-9|-|TRBJ2-3
CASSRVGNTDTQYF
>TRBV12-5|few|TRBJ1-1
CASGPNTEAFF
>TRBV30|-|TRBJ1-3
CAWNLDSHSGNTIYF
>TRBV2|-|TRBJ2-2
CASRAPGTGVFTGELFF
>TRBV10-3|-|TRBJ2-2
CAISDEGNTGELFF
>TRBV27|-|TRBJ2-5
CASSRVVGLETQYF
>TRBV18|-|TRBJ2-7
CASSPEDREHEQYF
>TRBV23-1|-|TRBJ1-5
CASKRGLQPQHF
>TRBV29-1|-|TRBJ2-5
CSAQWSGARETQYF
>TRBV28|few|TRBJ2-7
CASSFSEQYF
>TRBV7-8|-|TRBJ1-5
CARPGQNQPQHF
>TRBV2|-|TRBJ1-1
CASSFNRAEAEAFF
>TRBV6-1|-|TRBJ2-5
CAGEEGDSHFQYF
>TRBV10-3|-|TRBJ2-6
CAISDYRDSSSGANVLTF
>TRBV5-1|few|TRBJ2-7
CASSNRGDEQYF
>TRBV4-1|few|TRBJ2-6
CASSQGPGANVLTF
>TRBV7-9|-|TRBJ2-7
CASSPGQGSGSYEQYF
>TRBV6-5|-|TRBJ1-2
CASSYSAGANYGYTF
>TRBV30|-|TRBJ2-1
CAGSEYNEQFF
>TRBV4-1|few|TRBJ2-5
CASSQIQGAGETQYF
>TRBV10-3|-|TRBJ1-2
CAISESWGQGRGYTF
>TRBV27|-|TRBJ2-7
CASSSYAVGSYEQYF
>TRBV30|-|TRBJ2-2
CAWSPDSKTGELFF
>TRBV5-6|few|TRBJ2-7
CASSLAGKYEQYF
>TRBV30|-|TRBJ2-2
CAWSVYTNTGELFF
>TRBV10-3|-|TRBJ2-5
CAISERETQYF
>TRBV6-5|few|TRBJ2-1
CASSPGTSVNEQFF
>TRBV20-1|-|TRBJ2-1
CRTSGGEQFF
>TRBV30|few|TRBJ2-7
CAWSVRASGAREQYF
>TRBV13|once|TRBJ2-7
CASSSEDREDRYEQYF
>TRBV29-1|-|TRBJ2-7
CSVDNPGQNSYEQYF
>TRBV15|-|TRBJ2-5
CATSRGRGYQETQYF
>TRBV27|-|TRBJ1-2
CASSLSLGGRGYTF